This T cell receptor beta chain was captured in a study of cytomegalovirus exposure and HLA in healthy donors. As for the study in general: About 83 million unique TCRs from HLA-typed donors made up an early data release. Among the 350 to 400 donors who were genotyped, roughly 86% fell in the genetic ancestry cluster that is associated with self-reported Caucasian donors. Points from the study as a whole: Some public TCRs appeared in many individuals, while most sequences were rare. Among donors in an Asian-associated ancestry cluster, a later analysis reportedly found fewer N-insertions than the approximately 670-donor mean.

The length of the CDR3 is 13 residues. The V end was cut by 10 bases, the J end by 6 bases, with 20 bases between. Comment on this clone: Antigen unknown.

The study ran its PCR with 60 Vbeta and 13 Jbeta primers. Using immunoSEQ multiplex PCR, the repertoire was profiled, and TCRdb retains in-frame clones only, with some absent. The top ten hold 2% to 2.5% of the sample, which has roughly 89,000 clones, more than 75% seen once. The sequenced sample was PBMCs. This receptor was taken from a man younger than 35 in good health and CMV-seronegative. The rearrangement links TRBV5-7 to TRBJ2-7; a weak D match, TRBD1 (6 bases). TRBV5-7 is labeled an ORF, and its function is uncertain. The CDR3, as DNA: TGTGCCGCAGCAGCCCCGAGGGGGTTCGAGCAGTACTTC. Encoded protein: CAAAAPRGFEQYF.